This TCR beta chain was found in a study of blood T cell repertoires in COVID-19. Overall study: COVID-19 samples collected from the United States, Italy and Spain covered acute and convalescent phases. Sample material is recorded as cDNA or gDNA derived from T cells, B-cell-depleted T cells, or PBMCs.

Authors' analysis steps: Estimates of nucleated cell counts were drawn from the amplification of reference gene primers. Assay used: immunoSEQ multiplex PCR; TCRdb lists only in-frame clones, some missing. For V, J and clone size, that table is used; D and trimming come from the DNA. The sample carries approximately 140,000 clones, 88% recorded once. CDR1 LGHNA and CDR2 YNFKEQ come from the germline V gene. V shed 1 base, J shed 4 bases, and the junction held 13 bases outside the gene matches. The length of the CDR3 is 19 residues. V gene TRBV4-2 combines with J gene TRBJ2-2, with 9 bases fitting TRBD2. This sequence was found in a man in his fifties or sixties with active or convalescent COVID-19. Sequenced material: peripheral blood. The CDR3 sequence: CASSQVRLAGYESTGELFF. CDR3 nucleotide sequence: TGTGCCAGCAGCCAAGTAAGGCTAGCGGGATACGAATCCACCGGGGAGCTGTTTTTT.